The 11 T cell receptor beta chains in this list originate from one sample, sequenced in a study of regulatory T cells in long-lasting Graves disease. Time point of the sample: newly diagnosed GD, antithyroid drugs for less than 3 months. The authors made the TCR library using RNA they extracted from PBMCs. For TCR beta, libraries came from iRepertoire HTBI primers and Arm-PCR of CDR3 regions. Each CDR3 protein gets one entry after TCRdb re-called the multiplex PCR reads with MiXCR. Among 500,000 or so distinct CDR3 sequences listed, 14% were seen once. The sample was also linked to a second study, of T cells in Graves' hyperthyroidism and ophthalmopathy.

The material was peripheral blood mononuclear cells (PBMCs), obtained at new diagnosis, from a patient treated with antithyroid drugs. The receptor source for this set is a woman aged 45-65 years with Graves disease.

There are many counts of this clonotype. This rearrangement joins TRBV13 to TRBJ2-2, with 11 bases matching TRBD2. Germline values: CDR1 PRHDT, CDR2 FYEKMQ (reference sequence). This CDR3 is 15 amino acids long. Unmatched junction bases numbered 5, after V lost 5 bases and J lost 6 bases. CDR3 DNA sequence: TGTGCCAGCAGCACTAGCGGGAGTTCGGCCGGGGAGCTGTTTTTT. Translation gives CASSTSGSSAGELFF.

This clonotype was counted between two and nine times. In DNA, the CDR3 is TGTGCCAGCAGCTTTTCGGGACTAGCGGGCGTTAAGACCGGGGAGCTGTTTTTT. As protein: CASSFSGLAGVKTGELFF. The chain is built from TRBV7-2 and TRBJ2-2; 12 bases line up with TRBD2. The V gene's germline CDR1 is SGHTA and CDR2 FQGNSA. The CDR3 runs 18 residues. Trimming took 3 bases from V and 5 from J; bases not matched to a gene: 10.

This clonotype was seen at least ten times. The rearrangement links TRBV2 to TRBJ2-3; perhaps TRBD2 as D (6 bases). The CDR3 loop spans 13 amino acids. Germline lookup yields CDR1 SNHLY and CDR2 FYNNEI. Trimming left V 8 bases short and J 5 bases short, with 14 bases between. CDR3 nucleotide sequence: TGTGCCAGCCGGAGCGGGTGGAAAGATACGCAGTATTTT. It specifies CASRSGWKDTQYF.

Points on this clonotype: One end of the junction does not line up with germline, which may come from a read error. The gene calls are TRBV20-1 and TRBJ1-4; a weak D match, TRBD1 (6 bases). Germline CDR1 and CDR2: DFQATT and SNEGSKA (reference sequence). The CDR3 is made up of 16 amino acids. The CDR3 bases are TGCAGTGCTAAAGGGGGTCAACGCGGGACTAATGAAAAACTGGTTTTT. Amino acids: CSAKGGQRGTNEKLVF.

This clonotype was found many times. V is TRBV7-2 and J is TRBJ1-4; no clear D. CDR1 is SGHTA, CDR2 FQGNSA, per germline. The CDR3 runs 14 residues. V was clipped by 3 bases and J by 6 bases, with 11 bases between them. The CDR3 loop reads CASSLGPTDEKLFF. CDR3 DNA: TGTGCCAGCAGCTTGGGCCCAACAGATGAAAAACTGTTTTTT.

This clonotype was recorded at least ten times. This sequence joins TRBV9 and TRBJ2-1; 7 bases agree with TRBD2. The germline V gene encodes CDR1 SGDLS and CDR2 YYNGEE. With V trimmed by 4 bases and J by 4 bases, 8 bases remained unmatched. This CDR3 comprises 15 residues. The CDR3 loop is CASSTREALYNEQFF. The CDR3 DNA follows: TGTGCCAGCAGCACCCGGGAGGCCCTTTACAATGAGCAGTTCTTC.

In this sample, this clonotype turned up many times. Its ends do not fully match the called genes, so a read error is possible. V is TRBV4-1 and J is TRBJ2-2; D uncertain. There are 11 residues in the CDR3. Germline loops: CDR1 MGHRA, CDR2 YSYEKL. This CDR3 is CASSQTGELFF. The CDR3 bases are TGTGCCAGCAGCCAAACCGGGGAGCTGTTTTTT.

This clonotype showed up just a few times. The chain employs TRBV29-1 and TRBJ2-7, with D possibly being TRBD2 (5 bases). Germline CDR1 and CDR2: SQVTM and ANQGSEA. CDR3 size: 14 residues. Trimming shortened V by 0 bases and J by 6 bases, and 15 bases separated the two germline ends. CDR3 loop: CSVEEDLAVREQYF. DNA for the CDR3: TGCAGCGTTGAAGAGGACCTAGCCGTCCGCGAGCAGTACTTC.

On this clonotype itself: Germline and junction disagree at one end, which may indicate a read error. The chain links TRBV6-6 to TRBJ2-5, with 7 nucleotides matching TRBD1. There are 16 residues in the CDR3. Germline assignment: CDR1 MNHNY and CDR2 SVGAGI (reference sequence). CDR3 amino acids: CASSYSTGRYQETQHF. The CDR3 coding sequence is TGTGCCAGCAGTTACTCGACAGGGCGTTACCAAGAGACCCAGCACTTC.

This clonotype was seen repeatedly, ten times or more. This chain connects TRBV29-1 to TRBJ2-7; 8 nucleotides agree with TRBD1. CDR1 is SQVTM, CDR2 ANQGSEA, per germline. This CDR3 is built from 15 residues. The V segment lost 4 bases and the J segment 0 bases; nucleotides outside the gene matches: 8. The DNA of the CDR3 is TGCAGCGTTGTTTGGGGGACAGGACCCTCCTACGAGCAGTACTTC. It specifies CSVVWGTGPSYEQYF.

About this clonotype itself: The conserved phenylalanine or tryptophan is not found at the CDR3 terminus, so this likely reflects a read error. V is TRBV25-1 and J is TRBJ2-1; D may correspond to TRBD1 or TRBD2 (5 bases each). The DNA end is a closer match to TRBJ2-5, so the J assignment may be wrong. In germline, CDR1 is MGHDK, CDR2 SYGVNS. The CDR3 spans 14 residues. In DNA, the CDR3 is TGTGCCAGCAGTGCCATGGACGGGGCAGAGACCCAGTACTCC. Translation: CASSAMDGAETQYS.